This TCR beta chain stems from a study of long-term antiretroviral therapy in people with HIV. Germline values: CDR1 MDHEN, CDR2 SYDVKM. J was trimmed by 7 bases and V by 5 bases; bases with no gene match: 6. The CDR3 sequence is 13 residues long. Version v3.0 of the immunoSEQ assay was performed at survey level. The assay was immunoSEQ multiplex PCR, and TCRdb's table has in-frame clones only and misses some. In the table there are 25,000 to 30,000 clones, roughly 84% of which are singletons. The chain recombines TRBV28 with TRBJ1-1, with 8 nucleotides matching TRBD1. The clonotype originates from a man aged 18 to 30 with HIV. The material sequenced was unsorted PBMCs, taken 0.4 years after starting antiretroviral therapy. The CDR3 sequence is CASSELGTGEAFF. DNA for the CDR3: TGTGCCAGCAGTGAACTCGGGACAGGTGAAGCTTTCTTT.